The source of this T cell receptor beta chain is a study of PD-1 blockade in mismatch repair-deficient tumors. Study context: All were previously treated, progressing patients with around eleven mismatch repair-deficient cancer types. Findings and limits, study-wide: Rapid post-treatment expansion, then contraction, generally preceding radiologic response, marked tumor-resident clones.

With regard to this clone: Its cognate antigen is unknown.

Profiling relied on immunoSEQ multiplex PCR, and the TCRdb table lists in-frame clones only, not all of them. The sample records 100,000 to 150,000 clones, about 85% being singletons. Every patient had mismatch repair deficiency by PCR or immunohistochemistry. TCRs were sequenced from a few patients responding to pembrolizumab. The length of the CDR3 is 15 residues. The V gene end was trimmed by 6 bases and the J gene end by 3 bases; junction bases not matched to a gene: 2. Germline-derived CDR1 and CDR2 are MNHEY and SMNVEV (reference sequence). This TCR came from an adult with mismatch repair-deficient cancer. The chain links TRBV27 to TRBJ2-3; 14 bases are a match to TRBD2. Here the sequenced sample was peripheral blood, taken 44 weeks after starting pembrolizumab. The CDR3 here is CASRGLAGVTDTQYF. As DNA, the CDR3 is TGTGCCAGCAGGGGACTAGCGGGAGTAACAGATACGCAGTATTTT.